These T cell receptor beta chains were read from a single sample in a study of cytomegalovirus exposure and HLA in healthy donors. The method was immunoSEQ multiplex PCR; TCRdb's version includes in-frame clones alone and lacks a portion of them. The sample lists over 130,000 clones, over 65% occurring once. What was sequenced was PBMCs. The receptors were gathered from a male donor in good health and CMV-seronegative. The CDR3 runs from the conserved cysteine through the conserved F or W. Each record gives: D gene, clone size, V gene, J gene, CDR3 protein, CDR3 DNA. A D gene is named only where the DNA matches it firmly. Some rows mark clone size as missing; the rest say once, few, many or name a class of expanded clone.

>NA|once|TRBV28|TRBJ1-2
CASSFRQVPYGYTF
TGTGCCAGCAGTTTTAGGCAGGTCCCCTATGGCTACACCTTC
>NA|NA|TRBV9|TRBJ2-1
CASSVWGAQSNEQFF
TGTGCCAGCAGCGTTTGGGGAGCTCAGTCGAATGAGCAGTTCTTC
>TRBD1|NA|TRBV29-1|TRBJ2-7
CSGRDSSYEQYF
TGCAGCGGCCGGGACAGCTCCTACGAGCAGTACTTC
>TRBD1|NA|TRBV2|TRBJ2-7
CAIKRGQGSYEQYF
TGTGCCATTAAAAGGGGACAGGGCTCCTACGAGCAGTACTTC
>NA|NA|TRBV13|TRBJ2-3
CASSEQGLDTQYF
TGTGCCAGCAGCGAACAGGGTCTAGATACGCAGTATTTT
>NA|NA|TRBV7-9|TRBJ1-1
CASSEVGGATESFF
TGTGCCAGCAGCGAAGTCGGGGGGGCCACTGAATCTTTCTTT
>NA|NA|TRBV10-2|TRBJ2-6
CASRRGGPGANVLTF
TGCGCCAGCAGAAGGGGGGGGCCTGGGGCCAACGTCCTGACTTTC
>TRBD1|NA|TRBV5-1|TRBJ2-7
CASSGGDRDPREQYF
TGCGCCAGCAGCGGCGGGGACAGGGACCCTCGCGAGCAGTACTTC
>TRBD1|NA|TRBV7-2|TRBJ1-2
CASSRDRTYGYTF
TGTGCCAGCAGCCGGGACAGGACCTATGGCTACACCTTC
>TRBD1|NA|TRBV30|TRBJ1-1
CAGTRDSFSNTEAFF
TGTGCCGGTACTCGGGACAGCTTCTCGAACACTGAAGCTTTCTTT
>NA|NA|TRBV18|TRBJ2-5
CASSPRPSGQETQYF
TGTGCCAGCTCACCGCGACCTTCGGGTCAAGAGACCCAGTACTTC
>NA|NA|TRBV11-2|TRBJ2-7
CASSLLKFSEQYF
TGTGCCAGCAGCTTACTTAAGTTCAGCGAGCAGTACTTC
>TRBD2|NA|TRBV11-1|TRBJ2-1
CASREREVTYNEQFF
TGTGCCAGCAGGGAGCGGGAGGTTACCTACAATGAGCAGTTCTTC
>TRBD1|NA|TRBV7-2|TRBJ1-1
CASSLYWTGLVSEAFF
TGTGCCAGCAGCTTATACTGGACAGGGTTGGTCTCTGAAGCTTTCTTT
>NA|once|TRBV2|TRBJ2-3
CASSGLTDTQYF
TGTGCCAGCAGTGGACTCACAGATACGCAGTATTTT
>NA|NA|TRBV27|TRBJ1-1
CASRTGGANTEAFF
TGTGCCAGCAGAACTGGAGGGGCGAACACTGAAGCTTTCTTT
>NA|few|TRBV7-9|TRBJ2-3
CASSSVTIPDTQYF
TGTGCCAGCAGCTCAGTAACTATACCAGATACGCAGTATTTT
>NA|NA|TRBV28|TRBJ2-7
CASSLVSYEQYF
TGTGCCAGCAGTTTAGTTAGCTACGAGCAGTACTTC
>NA|NA|TRBV21-1|TRBJ2-5
CASSKGRGFKETQYF
TGTGCCAGCAGCAAAGGGAGGGGTTTCAAAGAGACCCAGTACTTC
>TRBD2|many|TRBV6-1|TRBJ2-7
CASSGRGAAYEQYF
TGTGCCAGCAGTGGGCGGGGGGCCGCCTACGAGCAGTACTTC
>NA|NA|TRBV6-5|TRBJ2-3
CASSYSGLATDTQYF
TGTGCCAGCAGTTACTCGGGTCTAGCAACAGATACGCAGTATTTT
>TRBD2|NA|TRBV19|TRBJ2-7
CASSILLAGGREQYF
TGTGCCAGTAGTATATTGCTAGCGGGAGGGCGCGAGCAGTACTTC
>TRBD1|NA|TRBV12-5|TRBJ1-1
CASGPTGGYTEAFF
TGTGCTAGTGGTCCGACAGGGGGTTACACTGAAGCTTTCTTT
>TRBD2|NA|TRBV5-4|TRBJ2-3
CASSLSGKENTQYF
TGTGCCAGCAGCCTTAGCGGGAAGGAGAATACGCAGTATTTT